This T cell receptor beta chain derives from a study of PD-L1 blockade in urothelial cancer. Noted time point: peripheral blood 6 weeks after treatment start. The CDR3 is made up of 14 amino acids. V was cut by 7 bases and J by 2 bases, with 14 bases left in between. Germline V lookup: CDR1 SQVTM, CDR2 ANQGSEA. Assay: immunoSEQ multiplex PCR; the TCRdb copy retains only in-frame clones and omits some. Of approximately 79,000 clones listed, 80% to 95% are singletons. Here the sequenced sample was PBMCs, taken around atezolizumab (anti-PD-L1) treatment. The gene calls are TRBV29-1 and TRBJ2-2; the D is unclear. The TCR comes from a woman of 80 years or more with urothelial cancer. This CDR3 is CSAMASRNTGELFF. CDR3 bases: TGCAGCGCCATGGCTAGTCGAAACACCGGGGAGCTGTTTTTT.